This T cell receptor beta chain was identified in a study of control samples from healthy donors and cancer patients. Profiling relied on immunoSEQ multiplex PCR, and the TCRdb table lists in-frame clones only, not all of them. The repertoire holds some 170,000 clones, with around 94% as singletons. Trimming cost V 6 bases and J 2 bases, with 14 bases left between them. The CDR3 covers 14 residues. CDR1 and CDR2 (germline): SGDLS, YYNGEE. V and J are TRBV9 and TRBJ1-2; D is possibly TRBD1 (5 bases). Sequenced input: PBMCs. The clonotype was recovered from a man aged 60 to 69 with colorectal cancer. The CDR3 region is CASTLGRGNYGYTF. The CDR3 DNA is TGTGCCAGCACCCTAGGGAGGGGCAACTATGGCTACACCTTC.